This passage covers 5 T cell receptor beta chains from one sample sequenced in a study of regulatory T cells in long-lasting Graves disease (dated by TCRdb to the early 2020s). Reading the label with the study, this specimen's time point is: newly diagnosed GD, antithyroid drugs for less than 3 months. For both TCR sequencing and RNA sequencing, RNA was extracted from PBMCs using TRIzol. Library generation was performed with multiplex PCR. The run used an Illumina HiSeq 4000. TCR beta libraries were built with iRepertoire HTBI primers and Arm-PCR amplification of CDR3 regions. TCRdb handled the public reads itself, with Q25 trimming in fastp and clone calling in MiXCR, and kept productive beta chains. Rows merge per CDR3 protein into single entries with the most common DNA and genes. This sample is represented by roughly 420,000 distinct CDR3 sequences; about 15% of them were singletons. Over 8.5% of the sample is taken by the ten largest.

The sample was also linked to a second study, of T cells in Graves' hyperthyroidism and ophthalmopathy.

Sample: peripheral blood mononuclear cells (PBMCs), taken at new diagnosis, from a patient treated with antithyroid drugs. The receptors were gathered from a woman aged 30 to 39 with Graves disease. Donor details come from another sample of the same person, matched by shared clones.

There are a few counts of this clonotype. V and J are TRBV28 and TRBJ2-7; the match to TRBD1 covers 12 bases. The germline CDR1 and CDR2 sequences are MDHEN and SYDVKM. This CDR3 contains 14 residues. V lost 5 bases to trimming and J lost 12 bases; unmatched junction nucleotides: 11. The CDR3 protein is CASSRRDRGLQTYF. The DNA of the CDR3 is TGTGCCAGCAGTCGCCGGGACAGGGGGCTCCAGACGTACTTC.

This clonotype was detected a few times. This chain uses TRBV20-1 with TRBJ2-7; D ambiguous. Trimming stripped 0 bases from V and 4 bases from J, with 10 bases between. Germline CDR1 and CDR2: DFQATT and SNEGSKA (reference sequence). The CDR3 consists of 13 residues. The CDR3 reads CSARDIARYEQYF. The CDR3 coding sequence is TGCAGTGCTAGAGACATCGCAAGATACGAGCAGTACTTC.

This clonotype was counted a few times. CDR3 amino acids: CASSQVMGQGGDGYTF. As DNA, the CDR3 is TGCGCCAGCAGCCAAGTAATGGGACAGGGAGGGGATGGCTACACCTTC. J is TRBJ1-2 and V is TRBV4-1; 9 bases match TRBD1. The CDR3 totals 16 residues. Germline CDR1 MGHRA, CDR2 YSYEKL. After removal of 1 base from V and 6 bases from J, the junction contained 9 bases not matched to a gene.

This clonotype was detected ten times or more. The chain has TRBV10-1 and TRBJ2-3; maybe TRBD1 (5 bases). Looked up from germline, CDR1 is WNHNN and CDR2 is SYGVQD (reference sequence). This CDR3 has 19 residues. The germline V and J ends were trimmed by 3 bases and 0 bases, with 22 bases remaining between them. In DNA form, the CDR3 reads TGCGCCAGCAGTGAATCGGTTACAGGAGATATAGAGAGCACAGATACGCAGTATTTT. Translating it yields CASSESVTGDIESTDTQYF.

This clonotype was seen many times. The CDR3 bases are TGTGCCTGGAGGAGAATGGAGAGTGAAGCTTTCTTT. It encodes CAWRRMESEAFF. The gene calls are TRBV30 and TRBJ1-1; no clear D gene. The CDR3 is made up of 12 amino acids. Germline CDR1 is GTSNPN and CDR2 is SVGIG (reference sequence). Deletions cut 3 bases from V and 7 bases from J, with 12 bases between.